This TCR beta chain was identified during a study of shared clonotypes between healthy human individuals (dated by TCRdb to the early 2020s). For the wider study: The cohort comprised two women and a few men aged 18 to 49 years. Per donor, leukapheresis produced somewhere between about 0.94 and 10 billion PBMCs. Blood TCR repertoires of four to six healthy adults were deeply sequenced to estimate repertoire size and the extent of clonotype sharing between individuals. Per donor, three plates each were used for CD4 naive and CD4 memory, two for CD8 naive, and one for CD8 memory. Libraries were prepared and TCR repertoires were sequenced by different laboratories using diverse techniques, in order to increase sequencing depth and limit assay-specific biases. Broad study findings and their caveats: Incomplete sequencing was indicated by rarefaction of sorted-subset datasets, despite the large sequencing depth. Pairwise subsampling led to the expectation that sequencing depth would affect the degree of clonotype sharing among donors. Clonotypes shared by all four sorted-subset donors showed higher generation probabilities than non-shared clonotypes. Because the study included a small number of donors, the genetic and exposure-history diversity represented was limited. Approximately 5% of naive CD4, roughly 3.6% of naive CD8, approximately 2.2% of memory CD4, and 0.4% of memory CD8 clonotypes were shared across four donors. Only blood was sampled, and tissue TCR repertoires likely differ from those in blood. Naive subsets generally had larger estimated clonotype richness than memory subsets did.

Worth noting for this clone: The antigen it binds to is not known. Base quality data are lacking; no much larger clone is found one base away.

Using the deep immunoSEQ assay, multiplex PCR amplified TCR CDR3 regions from genomic DNA. Extracted genomic DNA from each cell subset was distributed evenly across all wells of several immunoSEQ 96-well plates, and each plate was treated as a replicate. For sorted subsets, roughly 200 ng genomic DNA, equal to approximately 30,000 T cell genomes, was loaded into each replicate PCR. The purified libraries were quantified using a Qubit 3.0 fluorometer, sized with a Bioanalyzer 2100, and then quantified again using the KAPA Library Quantification kit. Every immunoSEQ 96-well plate was sequenced on a separate single-read 150-cycle Illumina NextSeq 550 flow cell. Per the original workflow: Because only junctional sequences without quality scores were contained in the immunoSEQ output, filtering matching that applied to full-length reads could not be performed. To assign V/J genes and CDR3, sequences were annotated against IMGT germline references using PyIR, a Python wrapper for IgBLAST v1.9. Reads were removed for weak V/J assignments (E-value above 1e-6), missing CDR3, stop codons, out-of-frame junctions, or ambiguous translated residues. V3J clonotypes were defined as sequences sharing an identical inferred V gene, J gene, and CDR3 amino acid sequence. Percentage overlap between repertoires was computed as shared unique clonotypes divided by the size of the smaller repertoire. Repertoire richness was assessed with RTK rarefaction, the Chao1 estimator, and Recon v2.1 estimates of unobserved clonotypes. OLGA was used to compute generation probabilities for all TCRbeta clonotypes that the gDNA method yielded from a handful of donors. The clones in this table, taken by TCRdb from immuneACCESS, are in-frame only. Not every clone is retained; where verified, under half of the shortfall comes from an unresolved V gene, and the cause of the rest is unknown. The V and J calls and clone size are taken from that table; D and trimming were inferred from the DNA. This sample is represented by 850,000 to 1,200,000 clones; around 75% of them were singletons. The ten top clones hold over 1.3% of the sample.

The donors were healthy, HIV-negative adults who had no recently reported acute infections or vaccinations. Every donor was a Caucasian adult residing in Nashville, Tennessee, USA. CD4+ T cells were enriched by magnetic negative selection, after which naive cells were positively selected on CD45RA and the negative fraction was taken as the memory subset. Blood was collected by leukapheresis, and PBMCs were isolated by Ficoll-Histopaque density gradient centrifugation and then cryopreserved in liquid nitrogen vapor phase. Analytical flow cytometry was used to check the purity and quantity of each magnetically sorted T cell population. Genomic DNA was isolated from every sorted fraction and measured by UV absorbance on a Nanodrop 2000c. V drops 3 bases and J drops 0 bases, leaving 10 bases in between. CDR3 length: 15 amino acids, cysteine to phenylalanine. Only CDR3 DNA is held: 45 bases, read in frame from base 1. According to the germline V gene (reference sequence), CDR1 reads WNHNN and CDR2 reads SYGVQD.

The chain was built from TRBV10-1 and TRBJ2-3; the D segment could be TRBD2, given 6 matching bases. Sequencing used memory CD4+ T cells sorted from blood. According to the study, the label for this sample's cell subset or site signals: CD45RA-negative fraction. This receptor was identified in a man aged 18-30 years in good health. The CDR3 region reads CASSDGGASTDTQYF. DNA sequence: TGCGCCAGCAGTGACGGCGGGGCGAGCACAGATACGCAGTATTTT.